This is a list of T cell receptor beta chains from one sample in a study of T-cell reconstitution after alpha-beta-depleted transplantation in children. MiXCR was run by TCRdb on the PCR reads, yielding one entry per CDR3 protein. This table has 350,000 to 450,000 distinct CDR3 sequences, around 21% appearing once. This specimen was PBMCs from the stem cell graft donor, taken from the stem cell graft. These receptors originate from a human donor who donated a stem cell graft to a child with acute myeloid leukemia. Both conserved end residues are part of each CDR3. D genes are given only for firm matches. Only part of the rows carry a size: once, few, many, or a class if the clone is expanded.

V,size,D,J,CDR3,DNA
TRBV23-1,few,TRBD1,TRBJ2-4,CASSQGYRDRLNIQYF,TGCGCCAGCAGTCAAGGGTACCGGGACAGGTTAAACATTCAGTACTTC
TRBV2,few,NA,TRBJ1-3,CASSQRSSGNTIYF,TGTGCCAGCAGTCAGCGGAGCTCTGGAAACACCATATATTTT
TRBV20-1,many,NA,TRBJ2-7,CSARDSGTASYEQYF,TGCAGTGCTAGAGATAGCGGGACAGCCTCCTACGAGCAGTACTTC
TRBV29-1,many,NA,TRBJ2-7,CSVLDGPYEQYF,TGCAGCGTACTTGACGGACCCTACGAGCAGTACTTC
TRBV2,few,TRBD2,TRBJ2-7,CASSDLQTGTSVTYEQYF,TGTGCCAGCAGTGACCTCCAAACCGGGACTAGCGTAACCTACGAGCAGTACTTC
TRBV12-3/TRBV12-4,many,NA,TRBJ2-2,CASRIQEGHGGELFF,TGTGCCAGCAGAATACAGGAAGGTCATGGCGGGGAGCTGTTTTTT
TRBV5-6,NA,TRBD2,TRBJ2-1,CASSSWVAGDFNEQFF,TGTGCCAGCAGCTCCTGGGTAGCGGGAGATTTCAATGAGCAGTTCTTC
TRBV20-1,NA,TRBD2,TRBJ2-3,CSARTSGSDTQYF,TGCAGTGCCCGGACTAGCGGGAGTGATACGCAGTATTTT
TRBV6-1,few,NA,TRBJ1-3,CASTIVSSGNTIYF,TGTGCCAGCACTATAGTCAGCTCTGGAAACACCATATATTTT
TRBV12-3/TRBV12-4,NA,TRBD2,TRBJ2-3,CASSLGLAEHTDTQYF,TGTGCCAGCAGTTTAGGGCTAGCGGAGCACACAGATACGCAGTATTTT
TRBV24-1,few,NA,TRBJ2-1,CATSDFRTKVDEQFF,TGTGCCACCAGTGATTTCCGGACGAAAGTCGATGAGCAGTTCTTC
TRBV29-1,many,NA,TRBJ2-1,CSVGRGGPYNEQFF,TGCAGCGTTGGGCGGGGAGGTCCATACAATGAGCAGTTCTTC
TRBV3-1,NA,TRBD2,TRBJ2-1,CASSPGLAGHDEQFF,TGTGCCAGCAGCCCAGGACTAGCGGGGCATGACGAGCAGTTCTTC
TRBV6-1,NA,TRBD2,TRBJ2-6,CASSPYGDGGVGANVLTF,TGTGCCAGCAGTCCCTATGGGGACGGGGGGGTTGGGGCCAACGTCCTGACTTTC
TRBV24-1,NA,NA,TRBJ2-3,CATSAGLSSTDTQYF,TGTGCCACCAGTGCGGGGCTTTCAAGCACAGATACGCAGTATTTT
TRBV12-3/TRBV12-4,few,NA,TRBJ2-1,CASARLLGNEQFF,TGTGCCAGCGCGCGGCTATTAGGCAATGAGCAGTTCTTC
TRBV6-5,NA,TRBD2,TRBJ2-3,CASSYSLAGPRETQYF,TGTGCCAGCAGTTATTCCCTAGCGGGGCCCCGGGAGACGCAGTATTTT
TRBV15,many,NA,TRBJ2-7,CATSRDLPKGYYEQYF,TGTGCCACCAGCAGAGATCTTCCGAAGGGGTACTACGAGCAGTACTTC
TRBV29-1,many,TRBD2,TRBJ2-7,CSVGSWTSGRDEQYF,TGCAGCGTCGGGTCCTGGACTAGCGGGAGGGACGAGCAGTACTTC
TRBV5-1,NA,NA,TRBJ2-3,CASSPSQDTQYF,TGCGCCAGCAGCCCTAGCCAAGATACGCAGTATTTT
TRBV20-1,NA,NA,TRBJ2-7,CSALPSGRVDEQYF,TGCAGTGCCCTCCCCTCCGGGAGAGTCGACGAGCAGTACTTC
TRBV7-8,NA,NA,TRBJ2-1,CASSAHRIGGMGNEQFF,TGTGCCAGCAGCGCGCATCGCATCGGGGGTATGGGAAATGAGCAGTTCTTC
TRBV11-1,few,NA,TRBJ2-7,CASSLAPQVYEQYF,TGTGCCAGCAGCCTAGCCCCACAGGTCTACGAGCAGTACTTC
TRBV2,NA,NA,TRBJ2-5,CASRKEETQYF,TGTGCCAGCAGGAAGGAGGAGACCCAGTACTTC
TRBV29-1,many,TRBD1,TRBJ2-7,CSVEVGTGSYEQYF,TGCAGCGTTGAAGTTGGGACAGGGTCCTACGAGCAGTACTTC
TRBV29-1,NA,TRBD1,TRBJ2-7,CSVKSGQGSYEQYF,TGCAGCGTTAAGTCGGGACAGGGCTCCTACGAGCAGTACTTC
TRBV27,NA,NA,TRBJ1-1,CASSPTLGTEAFF,TGTGCCAGCAGTCCAACCCTGGGCACTGAAGCTTTCTTT
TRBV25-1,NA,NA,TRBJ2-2,CASSEYGTGELFF,TGTGCCAGCAGTGAATATGGCACCGGGGAGCTGTTTTTT
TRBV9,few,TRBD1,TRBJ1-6,CASSVEDRGGSPLHF,TGTGCCAGCAGCGTAGAAGACAGGGGAGGCTCACCCCTCCACTTT
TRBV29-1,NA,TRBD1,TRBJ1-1,CSVAFRGTNEAFF,TGCAGCGTTGCATTCAGGGGGACGAATGAAGCTTTCTTT
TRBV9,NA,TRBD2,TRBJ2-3,CASSVGTSEEDTQYF,TGTGCCAGCAGCGTAGGGACTAGCGAGGAAGATACGCAGTATTTT